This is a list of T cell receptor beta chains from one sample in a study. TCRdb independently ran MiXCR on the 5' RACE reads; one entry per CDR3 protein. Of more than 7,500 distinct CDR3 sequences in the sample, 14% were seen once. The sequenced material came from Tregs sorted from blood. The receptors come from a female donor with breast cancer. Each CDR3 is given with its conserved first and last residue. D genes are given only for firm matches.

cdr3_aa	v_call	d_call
CASSPTPKYGEQYF	TRBV7-2	.
CASSLREGGYEQYF	TRBV4-1	TRBD2
CASRTGNYEQYF	TRBV5-1	.
CASNPGQGTDTQYF	TRBV27	TRBD1
CASSCVGGSYEQYF	TRBV6-5	.
CASSQEQGARVNEQFF	TRBV5-1	TRBD1
CASSGGGDTEAFF	TRBV5-1	.
CASSVDQKTLYGYTF	TRBV9	.
CASSPTTSERTQYF	TRBV7-2	TRBD2
CASSWGTNSPLHF	TRBV7-9	.
CASSLGWGSGANVLTF	TRBV7-2	.
CSARLAPRQETQYF	TRBV20-1	.
CASSLDVGRGPNQPQHF	TRBV7-2	TRBD1
CASSPGQVPWSHF	TRBV12-3/TRBV12-4	TRBD1
CASSPSGSTDTQYF	TRBV18	.
CRVVGGWSTDTQYF	TRBV29-1	.
CASSLTRDRGRTEAFF	TRBV7-2	TRBD1
CASSPDGGTGRAFF	TRBV18	TRBD1
CASSDSGRAQETQYF	TRBV25-1	TRBD2
CASSYSGRYGYTF	TRBV6-5	.
CASSYTPGQVTGNTIYF	TRBV6-6	TRBD1
CSAPPENREGEQFF	TRBV20-1	.